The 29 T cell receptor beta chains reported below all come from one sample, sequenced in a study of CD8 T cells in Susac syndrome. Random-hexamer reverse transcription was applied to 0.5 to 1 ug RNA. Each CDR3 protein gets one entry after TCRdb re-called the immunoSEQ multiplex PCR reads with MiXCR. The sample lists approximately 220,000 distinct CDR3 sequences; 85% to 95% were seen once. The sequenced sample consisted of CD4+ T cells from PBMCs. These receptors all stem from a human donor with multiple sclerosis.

Here the CDR3 DNA reads TGTGCCAGCACCCCGTGGGGACAGGGTCGCGGCGCGGTCTACGAGCAGTACTTC. It yields the protein CASTPWGQGRGAVYEQYF. The rearrangement uses TRBV27 and TRBJ2-7; TRBD1 matches 9 bases. CDR1 and CDR2 from the germline V gene are MNHEY and SMNVEV (reference sequence). There are 18 residues in the CDR3. Unmatched junction bases numbered 19, after V lost 7 bases and J lost 3 bases.

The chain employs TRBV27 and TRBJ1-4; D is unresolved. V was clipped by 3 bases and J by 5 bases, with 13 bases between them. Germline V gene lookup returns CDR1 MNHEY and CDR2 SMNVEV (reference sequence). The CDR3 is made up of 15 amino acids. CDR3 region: CASSFFSGKNEKLFF. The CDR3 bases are TGTGCCAGCAGTTTTTTCTCTGGGAAGAATGAAAAACTGTTTTTT.

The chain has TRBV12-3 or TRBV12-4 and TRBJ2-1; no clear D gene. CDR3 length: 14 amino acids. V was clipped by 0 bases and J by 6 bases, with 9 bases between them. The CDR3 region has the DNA TGTGCCAGCAGTTTAGCGCGGTGGCCCAATGAGCAGTTCTTC. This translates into CASSLARWPNEQFF.

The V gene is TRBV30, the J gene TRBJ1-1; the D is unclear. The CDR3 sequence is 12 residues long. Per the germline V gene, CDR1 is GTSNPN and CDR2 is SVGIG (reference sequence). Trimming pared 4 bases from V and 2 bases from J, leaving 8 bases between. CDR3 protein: CAWKPVNTEAFF. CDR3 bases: TGTGCCTGGAAGCCAGTCAACACTGAAGCTTTCTTT.

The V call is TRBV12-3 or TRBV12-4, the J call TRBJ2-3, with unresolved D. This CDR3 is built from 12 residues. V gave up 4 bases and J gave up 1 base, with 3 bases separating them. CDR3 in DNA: TGTGCCAGCAGTTCCCGCACAGATACGCAGTATTTT. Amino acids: CASSSRTDTQYF.

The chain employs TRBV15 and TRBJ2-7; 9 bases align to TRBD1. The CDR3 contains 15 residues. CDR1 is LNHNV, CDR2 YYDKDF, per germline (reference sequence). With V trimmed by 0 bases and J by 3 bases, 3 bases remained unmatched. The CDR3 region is CATSRDDRGDYEQYV. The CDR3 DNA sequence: TGTGCCACCAGCAGAGACGACAGGGGGGACTACGAGCAGTACGTC.

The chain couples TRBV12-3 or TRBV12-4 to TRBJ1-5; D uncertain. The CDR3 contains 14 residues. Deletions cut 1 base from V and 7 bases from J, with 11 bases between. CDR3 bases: TGTGCCAGCAGTTTAGGGACCCCGGGGCAGCCCCAGCATTTT. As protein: CASSLGTPGQPQHF.

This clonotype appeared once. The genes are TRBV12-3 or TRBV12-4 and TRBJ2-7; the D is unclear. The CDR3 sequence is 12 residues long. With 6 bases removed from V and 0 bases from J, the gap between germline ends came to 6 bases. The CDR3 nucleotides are TGTGCCAGCAGGTGGAGCTCCTACGAGCAGTACTTC. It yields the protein CASRWSSYEQYF.

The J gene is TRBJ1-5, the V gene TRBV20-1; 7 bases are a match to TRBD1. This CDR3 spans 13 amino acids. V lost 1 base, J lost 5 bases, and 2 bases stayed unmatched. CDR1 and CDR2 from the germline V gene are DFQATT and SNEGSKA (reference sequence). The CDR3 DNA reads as TGCAGTGCTAGAGTTGACAGGGATCAGCCCCAGCATTTT. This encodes CSARVDRDQPQHF.

The CDR3 loop reads CASSQAGLLNTEAFF. CDR3 nucleotide sequence: TGTGCCAGCAGCCAAGCAGGGCTCTTGAACACTGAAGCTTTCTTT. The rearrangement joins TRBV3-1 to TRBJ1-1, with D perhaps matching TRBD1 (5 bases). CDR1 is LGHDT and CDR2 is YNNKEL in the germline V gene (reference sequence). The CDR3 consists of 15 residues. Trimming stripped 1 base from V and 0 bases from J, with 9 bases between.

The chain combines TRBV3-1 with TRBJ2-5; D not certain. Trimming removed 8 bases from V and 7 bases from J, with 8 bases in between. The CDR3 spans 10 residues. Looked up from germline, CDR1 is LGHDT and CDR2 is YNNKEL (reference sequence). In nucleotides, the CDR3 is TGTGCCAGCGGCAGGCCGACCCAGTACTTC. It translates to CASGRPTQYF.

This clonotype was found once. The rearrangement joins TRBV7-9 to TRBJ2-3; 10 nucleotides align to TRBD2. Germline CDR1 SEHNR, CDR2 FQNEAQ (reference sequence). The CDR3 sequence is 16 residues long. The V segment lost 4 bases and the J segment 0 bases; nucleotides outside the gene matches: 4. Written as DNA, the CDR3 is TGTGCCAGCAGCTACACTAGCGGGGTTAGCACAGATACGCAGTATTTT. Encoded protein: CASSYTSGVSTDTQYF.

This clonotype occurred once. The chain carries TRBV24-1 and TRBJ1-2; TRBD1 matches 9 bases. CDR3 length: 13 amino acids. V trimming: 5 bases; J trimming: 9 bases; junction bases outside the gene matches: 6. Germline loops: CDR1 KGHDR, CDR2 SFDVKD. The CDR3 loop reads CATSAGTGLSYTF. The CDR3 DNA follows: TGTGCCACCAGTGCCGGGACAGGGCTGAGCTACACCTTC.

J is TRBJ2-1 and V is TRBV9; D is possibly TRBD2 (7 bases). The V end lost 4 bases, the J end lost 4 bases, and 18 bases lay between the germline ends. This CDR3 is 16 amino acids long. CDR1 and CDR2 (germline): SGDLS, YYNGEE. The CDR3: CASSPGSGGAYNEQFF. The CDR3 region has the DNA TGTGCCAGCAGCCCAGGATCGGGGGGCGCATACAATGAGCAGTTCTTC.

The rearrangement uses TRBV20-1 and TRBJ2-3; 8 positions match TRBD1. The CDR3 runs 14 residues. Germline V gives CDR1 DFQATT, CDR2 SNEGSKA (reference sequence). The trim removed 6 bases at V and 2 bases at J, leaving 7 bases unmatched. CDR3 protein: CSALRTGNTDTQYF. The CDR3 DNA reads TGCAGTGCCTTGAGGACAGGGAACACAGATACGCAGTATTTT.

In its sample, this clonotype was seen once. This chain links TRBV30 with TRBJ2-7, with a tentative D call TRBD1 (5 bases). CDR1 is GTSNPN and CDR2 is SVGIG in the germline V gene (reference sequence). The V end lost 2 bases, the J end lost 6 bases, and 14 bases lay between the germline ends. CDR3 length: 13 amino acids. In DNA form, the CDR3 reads TGTGCCTGGAGTCCCCAAGGGGTAAGCGAGCAGTACGTC. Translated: CAWSPQGVSEQYV.

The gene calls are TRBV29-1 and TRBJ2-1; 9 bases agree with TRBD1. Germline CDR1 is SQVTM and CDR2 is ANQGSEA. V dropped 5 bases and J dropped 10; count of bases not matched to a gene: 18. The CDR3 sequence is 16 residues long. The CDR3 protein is CSVQIGGGQGAREQFF. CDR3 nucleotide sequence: TGCAGCGTTCAAATTGGGGGGGGACAGGGAGCACGAGAGCAGTTCTTC.

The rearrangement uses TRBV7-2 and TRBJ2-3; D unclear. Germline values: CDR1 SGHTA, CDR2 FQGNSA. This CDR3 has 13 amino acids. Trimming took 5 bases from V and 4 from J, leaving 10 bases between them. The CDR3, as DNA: TGTGCCAGCAGCGCCCCTAGTTCAGATACGCAGTATTTT. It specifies CASSAPSSDTQYF.

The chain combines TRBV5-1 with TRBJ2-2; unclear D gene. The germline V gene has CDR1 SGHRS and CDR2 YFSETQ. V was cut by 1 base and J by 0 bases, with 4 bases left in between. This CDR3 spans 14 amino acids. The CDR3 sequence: CASSLSTNTGELFF. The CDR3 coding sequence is TGCGCCAGCAGCTTGTCGACGAACACCGGGGAGCTGTTTTTT.

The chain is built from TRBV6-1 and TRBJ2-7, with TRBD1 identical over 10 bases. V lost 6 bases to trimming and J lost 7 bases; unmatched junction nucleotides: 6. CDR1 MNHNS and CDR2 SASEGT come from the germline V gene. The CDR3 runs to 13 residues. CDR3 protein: CASRRTGGDEQYF. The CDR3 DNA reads TGTGCCAGCAGGAGGACAGGGGGTGATGAGCAGTACTTC.

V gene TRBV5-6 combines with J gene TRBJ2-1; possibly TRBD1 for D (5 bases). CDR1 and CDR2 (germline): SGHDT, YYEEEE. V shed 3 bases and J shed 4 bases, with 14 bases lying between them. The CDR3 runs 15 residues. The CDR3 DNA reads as TGTGCCAGCAGCTCCAGTGGGGCCCCGTACAATGAGCAGTTCTTC. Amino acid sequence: CASSSSGAPYNEQFF.

CDR3 residues: CASSQDPPSGAYNEQFF. The CDR3 bases are TGTGCCAGCAGCCAAGATCCACCTAGCGGGGCCTACAATGAGCAGTTCTTC. The chain combines TRBV3-1 with TRBJ2-1, with TRBD2 matching 9 bases. The CDR3 covers 17 residues. The V gene end was trimmed by 0 bases and the J gene end by 2 bases; junction bases not matched to a gene: 5. Germline V gene sequence: CDR1 LGHDT, CDR2 YNNKEL (reference sequence).

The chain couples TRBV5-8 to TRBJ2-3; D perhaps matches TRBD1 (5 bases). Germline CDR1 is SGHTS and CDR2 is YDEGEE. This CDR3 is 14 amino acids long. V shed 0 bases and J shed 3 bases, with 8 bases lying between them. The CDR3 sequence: CASSLGPGTDTQYF. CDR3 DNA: TGTGCCAGCAGCTTGGGTCCAGGGACAGATACGCAGTATTTT.

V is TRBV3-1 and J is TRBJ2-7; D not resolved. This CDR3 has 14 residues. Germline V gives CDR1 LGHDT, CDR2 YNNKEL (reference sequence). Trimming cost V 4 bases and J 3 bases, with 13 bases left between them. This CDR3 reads CASSPGLLNYEQYF. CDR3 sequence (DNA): TGTGCCAGCAGCCCGGGCCTCTTGAACTACGAGCAGTACTTC.

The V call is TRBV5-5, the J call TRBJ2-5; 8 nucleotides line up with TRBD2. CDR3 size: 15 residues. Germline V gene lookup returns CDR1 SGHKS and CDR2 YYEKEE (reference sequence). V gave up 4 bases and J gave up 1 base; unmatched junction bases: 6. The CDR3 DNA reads TGTGCCAGCAGCGTGATAGCGGGGACCCAAGAGACCCAGTACTTC. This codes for CASSVIAGTQETQYF.

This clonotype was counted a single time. CDR3 amino acids: CASSIGQPNEQFF. In nucleotides, the CDR3 is TGTGCCAGTAGTATCGGGCAGCCCAATGAGCAGTTCTTC. The V call is TRBV19, the J call TRBJ2-1; the D is unclear. The germline CDR1 and CDR2 sequences are LNHDA and SQIVND (reference sequence). CDR3 size: 13 residues. V lost 3 bases and J lost 6, with 9 bases in between.

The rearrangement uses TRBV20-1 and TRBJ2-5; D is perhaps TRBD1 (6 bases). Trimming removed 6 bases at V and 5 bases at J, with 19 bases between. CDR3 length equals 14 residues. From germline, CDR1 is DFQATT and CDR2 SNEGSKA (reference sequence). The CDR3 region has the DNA TGCAGTGCCCAAGGGGACACCCCGACGGAGACCCAGTACTTC. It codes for CSAQGDTPTETQYF.

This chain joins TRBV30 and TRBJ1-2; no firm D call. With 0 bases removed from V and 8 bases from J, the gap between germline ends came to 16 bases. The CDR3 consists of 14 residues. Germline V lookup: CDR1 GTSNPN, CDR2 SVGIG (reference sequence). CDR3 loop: CAWSVKRRESGYTF. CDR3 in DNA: TGTGCCTGGAGTGTAAAGAGAAGGGAATCGGGCTACACCTTC.

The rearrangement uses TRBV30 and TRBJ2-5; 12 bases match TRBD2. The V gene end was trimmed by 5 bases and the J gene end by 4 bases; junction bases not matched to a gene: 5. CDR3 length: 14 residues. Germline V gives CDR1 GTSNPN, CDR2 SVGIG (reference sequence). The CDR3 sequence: CAWGLAGGIETQYF. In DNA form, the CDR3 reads TGTGCCTGGGGCCTAGCGGGGGGGATAGAGACCCAGTACTTC.